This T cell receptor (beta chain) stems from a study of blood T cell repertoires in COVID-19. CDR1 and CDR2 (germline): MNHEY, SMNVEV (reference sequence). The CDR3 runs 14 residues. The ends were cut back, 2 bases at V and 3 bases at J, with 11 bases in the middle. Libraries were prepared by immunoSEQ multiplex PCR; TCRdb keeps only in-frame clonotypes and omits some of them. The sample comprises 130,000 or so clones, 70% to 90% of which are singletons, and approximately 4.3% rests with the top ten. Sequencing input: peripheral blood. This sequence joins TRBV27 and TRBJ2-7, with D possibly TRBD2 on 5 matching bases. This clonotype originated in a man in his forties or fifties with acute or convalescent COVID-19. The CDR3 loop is CASSLVAPVYEQYF. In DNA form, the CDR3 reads TGTGCCAGCAGTTTAGTAGCGCCGGTCTACGAGCAGTACTTC.